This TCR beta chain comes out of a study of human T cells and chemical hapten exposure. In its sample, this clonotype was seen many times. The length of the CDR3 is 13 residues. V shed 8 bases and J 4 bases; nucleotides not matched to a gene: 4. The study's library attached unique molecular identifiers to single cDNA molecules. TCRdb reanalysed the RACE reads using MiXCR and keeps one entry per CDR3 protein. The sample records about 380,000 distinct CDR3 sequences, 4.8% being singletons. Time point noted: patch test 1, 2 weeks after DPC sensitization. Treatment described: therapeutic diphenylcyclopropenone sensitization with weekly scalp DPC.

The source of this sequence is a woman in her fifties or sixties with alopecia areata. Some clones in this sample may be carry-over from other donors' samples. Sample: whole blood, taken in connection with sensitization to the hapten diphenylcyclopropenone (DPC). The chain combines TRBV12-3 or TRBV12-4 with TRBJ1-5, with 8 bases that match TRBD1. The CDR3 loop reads CASRDRSNQPQHF. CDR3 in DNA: TGTGCCAGCCGGGACAGGAGTAATCAGCCCCAGCATTTT.